This T cell receptor beta chain stems from a study of blood T cells in healthy people across ages. V gave up 0 bases and J gave up 6 bases, with 3 bases separating them. The germline gives CDR1 LGHNT, CDR2 FRNRAP. The CDR3 sequence is 12 residues long. Primers used in a second PCR of roughly 6 to 11 cycles were a sample-barcoded 5' primer and a J-beta primer mix. MiXCR, run by TCRdb on the 5' RACE reads, gives a single entry per CDR3 protein. The sample lists 650,000 to 1,000,000 distinct CDR3 sequences; about 36% were seen once. Donors gave roughly 10 milliliters of peripheral blood apiece. Isolated per sample were at least 6 million PBMCs. Comment on this clonotype: Its antigen is not known.

Findings and caveats of the study: Since the PBMCs were unsorted, naive and antigen-experienced cells could not be conclusively compared. As naive T cell percentage varied, TCR beta diversity correlated strongly with it.

The clonotype originates from a man aged 18-30 years in good health. Sequencing was carried out using blood. The rearrangement uses TRBV12-5 and TRBJ2-1, with unresolved D. CDR3 coding DNA: TGTGCTAGTGGTTTGGTCCCCAATGAGCAGTTCTTC. It specifies CASGLVPNEQFF.